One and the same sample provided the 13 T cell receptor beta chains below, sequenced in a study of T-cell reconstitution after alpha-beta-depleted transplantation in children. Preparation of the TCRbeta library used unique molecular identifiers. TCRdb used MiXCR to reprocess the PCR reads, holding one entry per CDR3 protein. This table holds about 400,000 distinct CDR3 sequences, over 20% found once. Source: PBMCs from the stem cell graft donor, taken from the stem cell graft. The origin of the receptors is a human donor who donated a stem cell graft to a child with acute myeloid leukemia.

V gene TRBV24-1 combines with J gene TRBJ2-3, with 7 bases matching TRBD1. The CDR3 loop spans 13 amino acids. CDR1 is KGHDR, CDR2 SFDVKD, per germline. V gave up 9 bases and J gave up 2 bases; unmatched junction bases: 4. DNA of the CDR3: TGTGCCACCGGGGACAGCAACACAGATACGCAGTATTTT. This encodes CATGDSNTDTQYF.

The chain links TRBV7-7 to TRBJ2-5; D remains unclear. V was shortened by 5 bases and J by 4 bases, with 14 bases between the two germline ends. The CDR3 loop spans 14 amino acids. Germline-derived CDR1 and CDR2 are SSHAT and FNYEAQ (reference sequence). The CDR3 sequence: CASSALKGLETQYF. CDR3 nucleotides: TGTGCCAGCAGCGCCTTGAAGGGTCTAGAGACCCAGTACTTC.

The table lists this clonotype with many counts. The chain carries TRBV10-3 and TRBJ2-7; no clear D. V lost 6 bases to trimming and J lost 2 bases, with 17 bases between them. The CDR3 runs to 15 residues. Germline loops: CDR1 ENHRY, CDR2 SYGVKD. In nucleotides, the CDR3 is TGTGCCATCAGGAACACGCGACGCGCGCCCTACGAGCAGTACTTC. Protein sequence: CAIRNTRRAPYEQYF.

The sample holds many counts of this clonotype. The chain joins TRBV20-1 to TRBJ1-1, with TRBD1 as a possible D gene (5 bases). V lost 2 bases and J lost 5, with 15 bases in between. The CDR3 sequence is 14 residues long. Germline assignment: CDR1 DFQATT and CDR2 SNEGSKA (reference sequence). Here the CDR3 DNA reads TGCAGTGCTAGATCGCAGGGTAGGTGGACTGAAGCTTTCTTT. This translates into CSARSQGRWTEAFF.

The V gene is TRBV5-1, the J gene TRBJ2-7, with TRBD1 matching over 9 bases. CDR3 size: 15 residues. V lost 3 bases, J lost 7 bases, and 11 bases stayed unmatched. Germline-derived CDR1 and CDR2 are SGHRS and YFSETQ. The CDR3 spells CASSYGRTGVGEQYF. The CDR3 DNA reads TGCGCCAGCAGCTACGGACGGACAGGGGTCGGGGAGCAGTACTTC. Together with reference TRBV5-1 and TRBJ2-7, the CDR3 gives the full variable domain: KAGVTQTPRYLIKTRGQQVTLSCSPISGHRSVSWYQQTPGQGLQFLFEYFSETQRNKGNFPGRFSGRQFSNSRSEMNVSTLELGDSALYLCASSYGRTGVGEQYFGPGTRLTVT.

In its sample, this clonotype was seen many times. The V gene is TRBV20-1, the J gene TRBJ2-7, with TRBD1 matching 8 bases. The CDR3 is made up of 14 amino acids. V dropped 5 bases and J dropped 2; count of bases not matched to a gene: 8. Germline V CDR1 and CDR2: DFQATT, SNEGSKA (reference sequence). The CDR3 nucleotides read TGCAGTGCTCAGGACAGGGTCGGGGCCTACGAGCAGTACTTC. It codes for CSAQDRVGAYEQYF.

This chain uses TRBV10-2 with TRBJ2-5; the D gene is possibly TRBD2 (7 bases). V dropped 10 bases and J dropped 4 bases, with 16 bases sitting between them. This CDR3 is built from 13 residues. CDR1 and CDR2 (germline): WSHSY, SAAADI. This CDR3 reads CATLGGPGETQYF. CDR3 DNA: TGCGCCACCCTGGGGGGGCCTGGAGAGACCCAGTACTTC.

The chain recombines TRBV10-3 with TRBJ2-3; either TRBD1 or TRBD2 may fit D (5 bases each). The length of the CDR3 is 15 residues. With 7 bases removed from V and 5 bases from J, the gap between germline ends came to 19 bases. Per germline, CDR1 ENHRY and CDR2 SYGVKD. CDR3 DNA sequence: TGTGCCATCACAGACGCTCGGGACGAGGGAGATACGCAGTATTTT. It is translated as CAITDARDEGDTQYF.

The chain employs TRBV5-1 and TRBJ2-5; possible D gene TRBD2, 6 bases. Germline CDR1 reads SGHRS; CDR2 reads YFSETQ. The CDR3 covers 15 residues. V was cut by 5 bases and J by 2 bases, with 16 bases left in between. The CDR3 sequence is CASRGGGTLQETQYF. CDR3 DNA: TGCGCCAGCAGGGGCGGTGGGACTCTTCAAGAGACCCAGTACTTC.

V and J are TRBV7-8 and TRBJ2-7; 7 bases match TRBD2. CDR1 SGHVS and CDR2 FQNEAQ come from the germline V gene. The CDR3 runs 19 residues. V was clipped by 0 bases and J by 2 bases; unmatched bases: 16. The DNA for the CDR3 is TGTGCCAGCAGCTTAGCTAGCCCTCGGGGAGGGAAGGGGCCCTACGAGCAGTACTTC. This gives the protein CASSLASPRGGKGPYEQYF.

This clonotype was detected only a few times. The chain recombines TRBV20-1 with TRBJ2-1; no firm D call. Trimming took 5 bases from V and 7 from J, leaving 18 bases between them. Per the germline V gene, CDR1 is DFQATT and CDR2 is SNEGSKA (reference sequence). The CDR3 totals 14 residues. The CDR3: CSAGEKGSRNEQFF. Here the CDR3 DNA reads TGCAGTGCTGGGGAAAAGGGTTCGAGAAATGAGCAGTTCTTC.

CDR3 residues: CAWSMGTGELFF. In DNA, the CDR3 is TGTGCCTGGAGTATGGGCACCGGGGAGCTGTTTTTT. This chain connects TRBV30 to TRBJ2-2; D is ambiguous. CDR3 size: 12 residues. Deletions cut 2 bases from V and 4 bases from J, with 5 bases between. Germline-derived CDR1 and CDR2 are GTSNPN and SVGIG (reference sequence). Complete variable domain (other parts from reference TRBV30 and TRBJ2-2): SQTIHQWPATLVQPVGSPLSLECTVEGTSNPNLYWYRQAAGRGLQLLFYSVGIGQISSEVPQNLSASRPQDRQFILSSKKLLLSDSGFYLCAWSMGTGELFFGEGSRLTVL.

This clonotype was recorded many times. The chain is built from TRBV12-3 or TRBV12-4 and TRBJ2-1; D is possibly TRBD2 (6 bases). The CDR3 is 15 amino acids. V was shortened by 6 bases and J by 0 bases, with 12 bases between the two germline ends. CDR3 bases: TGTGCCAGCAGACAACGGGGGAGCTCCTACAATGAGCAGTTCTTC. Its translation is CASRQRGSSYNEQFF.